One sample yielded the 31 T cell receptor beta chains listed below, sequenced in a study of cytomegalovirus exposure and HLA in healthy donors. Primers: 60 Vbeta forward and 13 Jbeta reverse. Produced via immunoSEQ multiplex PCR; TCRdb's table is partial and in-frame only. Of some 150,000 clones listed, around 88% are singletons. The material sequenced was PBMCs. Every receptor here comes from a woman in her twenties or thirties in good health and CMV-seronegative.

J is TRBJ1-3 and V is TRBV7-2; D is unclear. Trimming removed 5 bases at V and 6 bases at J, with 11 bases between. The CDR3 sequence is 13 residues long. Germline loops: CDR1 SGHTA, CDR2 FQGNSA. CDR3 protein: CASSDRVLNTIYF. CDR3 DNA: TGTGCCAGCAGCGATCGGGTCTTAAACACCATATATTTT.

This chain links TRBV7-2 with TRBJ2-7; D unclear. This CDR3 has 13 amino acids. Trimming pared 1 base from V and 4 bases from J, leaving 8 bases between. Germline CDR1 SGHTA, CDR2 FQGNSA. In DNA, the CDR3 is TGTGCCAGCAGCTTAGTAGTCGCATACGAGCAGTACTTC. It encodes CASSLVVAYEQYF.

V is TRBV7-6 and J is TRBJ2-7, with D possibly being TRBD2 (6 bases). Trimming took 5 bases from V and 3 from J, leaving 14 bases between them. Germline CDR1 reads SGHVS; CDR2 reads FNYEAQ. This CDR3 spans 14 amino acids. CDR3: CASSPAGIIYEQYF. The CDR3 DNA is TGTGCCAGCAGCCCGGCGGGGATCATCTACGAGCAGTACTTC.

This chain uses TRBV2 with TRBJ2-7; D might be TRBD2 (6 bases). Germline values: CDR1 SNHLY, CDR2 FYNNEI. Between the trimmed V and J ends, which lost 6 bases and 5 bases, there was a span of 17 bases. The CDR3 is 14 residues long. As DNA, the CDR3 is TGTGCCAGCAGAGGGACTTTTGGAGCCCACGAGCAGTACTTC. Amino acid sequence: CASRGTFGAHEQYF.

In this sample, this clone turned up once. The chain is built from TRBV5-1 and TRBJ2-1; weak D call: TRBD1 (6 bases). This CDR3 contains 15 residues. The V end was cut by 9 bases, the J end by 6 bases, with 22 bases between. Germline loops: CDR1 SGHRS, CDR2 YFSETQ. The CDR3 protein is CATAARTGMGNEQFF. The CDR3 coding sequence is TGCGCCACCGCGGCCAGAACAGGGATGGGCAATGAGCAGTTCTTC.

This clone showed up just a few times. V usage is TRBV28 and J usage is TRBJ1-1; TRBD1 agrees at 7 bases. The V and J ends lost 5 bases and 2 bases, in that order; junction bases with no gene match: 8. This CDR3 contains 15 residues. Germline CDR1 reads MDHEN; CDR2 reads SYDVKM. The DNA for the CDR3 is TGTGCCAGCAGTCCCAGGACAGGTTCTAACACTGAAGCTTTCTTT. Amino acids: CASSPRTGSNTEAFF.

The V gene is TRBV7-6, the J gene TRBJ2-3, with 14 bases matching TRBD2. The CDR3 totals 17 residues. Losses at the gene ends were 5 bases for V and 2 bases for J; bases not matched to a gene: 6. Germline V lookup: CDR1 SGHVS, CDR2 FNYEAQ. In nucleotides, the CDR3 is TGTGCCAGCAGCCCCGGGACTAGCGGGAGAGCCACAGATACGCAGTATTTT. Its translation: CASSPGTSGRATDTQYF. Drawing the rest from reference TRBV7-6 and TRBJ2-3, the complete variable domain is GAGVSQSPRYKVTKRGQDVALRCDPISGHVSLYWYRQALGQGPEFLTYFNYEAQQDKSGLPNDRFSAERPEGSISTLTIQRTEQRDSAMYRCASSPGTSGRATDTQYFGPGTRLTVL.

This rearrangement joins TRBV9 to TRBJ2-7; 7 bases match TRBD2. Germline V CDR1 and CDR2: SGDLS, YYNGEE. J lost 6 bases, V lost 3 bases, and 9 bases had no gene match. The CDR3 loop spans 14 amino acids. The CDR3 DNA reads TGTGCCAGCAGCGCCCGACTAGCCTCTCGCGAGCAGTACTTC. It codes for CASSARLASREQYF.

The chain has TRBV7-2 and TRBJ2-3; TRBD2 matches 9 bases. CDR1 and CDR2 (germline): SGHTA, FQGNSA. Trimming removed 1 base from V and 1 base from J; junction bases left unmatched: 6. The CDR3 spans 17 residues. This CDR3 reads CASSLDGRLAGTDTQYF. CDR3 sequence (DNA): TGTGCCAGCAGCTTAGATGGACGACTAGCGGGCACAGATACGCAGTATTTT.

The chain is built from TRBV5-5 and TRBJ2-7, with D hard to call. V was clipped by 0 bases and J by 1 base, with 11 bases between them. From germline, CDR1 is SGHKS and CDR2 YYEKEE (reference sequence). The CDR3 contains 15 residues. CDR3 bases: TGTGCCAGCAGCTTGGTTGGGCTTCAATCCTACGAGCAGTACTTC. It codes for CASSLVGLQSYEQYF.

This chain connects TRBV5-4 to TRBJ2-3; 9 bases map to TRBD1. Trimming removed 5 bases from V and 0 bases from J; junction bases left unmatched: 4. From germline, CDR1 is SGHNT and CDR2 YYREEE (reference sequence). CDR3 length: 15 residues. As DNA, the CDR3 is TGTGCCAGCAGTCCACAGGGGGCGAGCACAGATACGCAGTATTTT. This translates into CASSPQGASTDTQYF.

Only a few counts were recorded for this clone. This rearrangement joins TRBV7-6 to TRBJ1-4; D unclear. This CDR3 has 15 residues. The germline gives CDR1 SGHVS, CDR2 FNYEAQ. Trimming took 1 base from V and 4 from J, leaving 10 bases between them. Here the CDR3 reads CASSLGGGINEKLFF. CDR3 coding DNA: TGTGCCAGCAGCTTAGGGGGAGGGATTAATGAAAAACTGTTTTTT.

This chain joins TRBV5-1 and TRBJ2-2; D might be TRBD1 (6 bases). V shed 2 bases and J shed 4 bases, with 12 bases lying between them. Looked up from germline, CDR1 is SGHRS and CDR2 is YFSETQ. The CDR3 is 15 residues long. The CDR3 DNA follows: TGCGCCAGCAGCTTTCGAACAGGGAGCACCGGGGAGCTGTTTTTT. Amino acid sequence: CASSFRTGSTGELFF.

J is TRBJ2-1 and V is TRBV30; TRBD2 agrees at 14 bases. The CDR3 contains 14 residues. V lost 8 bases, J lost 5 bases, and 5 bases stayed unmatched. Germline V gene sequence: CDR1 GTSNPN, CDR2 SVGIG (reference sequence). CDR3 residues: CAGGGLAGDNEQFF. The CDR3 DNA is TGTGCCGGAGGGGGACTAGCGGGAGACAATGAGCAGTTCTTC.

This chain connects TRBV4-2 to TRBJ2-1; TRBD1 agrees at 7 bases. CDR1 and CDR2 (germline): LGHNA, YNFKEQ. Losses at the gene ends were 0 bases for V and 7 bases for J; bases not matched to a gene: 3. This CDR3 spans 14 amino acids. The CDR3 region is CASSQDTGENEQFF. The CDR3 DNA reads TGTGCCAGCAGCCAAGATACAGGGGAAAATGAGCAGTTCTTC.

In the case of this clone: Other nucleotide sequences from this sample produce the same CDR3. V gene TRBV5-1 combines with J gene TRBJ1-1; perhaps TRBD1 as D (6 bases). Trimming took 1 base from V and 0 from J, leaving 7 bases between them. The CDR3 length is 14 residues. The germline V gene encodes CDR1 SGHRS and CDR2 YFSETQ. The CDR3 bases are TGCGCCAGCAGCTTGACAGGGCTGAACACTGAAGCTTTCTTT. As protein: CASSLTGLNTEAFF. Full variable domain (rest looked up from reference TRBV5-1 and TRBJ1-1): KAGVTQTPRYLIKTRGQQVTLSCSPISGHRSVSWYQQTPGQGLQFLFEYFSETQRNKGNFPGRFSGRQFSNSRSEMNVSTLELGDSALYLCASSLTGLNTEAFFGQGTRLTVV.

Remarks on this clone: In the same sample, other DNA sequences code for this CDR3. J is TRBJ1-3 and V is TRBV5-1; TRBD1 might be the D (5 bases). CDR3 size: 15 residues. The V gene lost 7 bases and the J gene lost 0 bases, with 14 bases spanning the gap. The V gene's germline CDR1 is SGHRS and CDR2 YFSETQ. In DNA form, the CDR3 reads TGCGCCAGCTCCCCCGGGGGGGGCTCTGGAAACACCATATATTTT. Its protein is CASSPGGGSGNTIYF.

The chain joins TRBV7-8 to TRBJ1-2, with 7 bases fitting TRBD1. Germline V gene sequence: CDR1 SGHVS, CDR2 FQNEAQ. The CDR3 covers 14 residues. Trimming removed 5 bases from V and 6 bases from J; junction bases left unmatched: 9. The CDR3 sequence: CASSPRTGIHGYTF. In DNA form, the CDR3 reads TGTGCCAGCAGCCCGAGGACAGGTATCCATGGCTACACCTTC.

This sequence joins TRBV28 and TRBJ2-5; D gene ambiguous. This CDR3 is 14 amino acids long. The V gene lost 3 bases and the J gene lost 1 base, with 9 bases spanning the gap. Germline values: CDR1 MDHEN, CDR2 SYDVKM. CDR3 protein: CASSFSLVQETQYF. DNA for the CDR3: TGTGCCAGCAGTTTTTCCCTAGTCCAAGAGACCCAGTACTTC.

The V gene is TRBV25-1, the J gene TRBJ1-2; D is undetermined. CDR3 length: 14 amino acids. Germline assignment: CDR1 MGHDK and CDR2 SYGVNS. Trimming left V 5 bases short and J 4 bases short, with 14 bases between. The chain's CDR3 is CASSFFGGSYGYTF. CDR3 DNA sequence: TGTGCCAGCAGTTTCTTCGGAGGGAGCTATGGCTACACCTTC.

The chain has TRBV5-1 and TRBJ1-6; a weak D match, TRBD1 (5 bases). V dropped 4 bases and J dropped 0 bases, with 8 bases sitting between them. CDR3 length: 15 residues. Germline V gives CDR1 SGHRS, CDR2 YFSETQ. The CDR3: CASSRGGSYNSPLHF. The CDR3 DNA reads TGCGCCAGCAGCCGCGGGGGCTCCTATAATTCACCCCTCCACTTT.

J is TRBJ1-6 and V is TRBV11-2; 10 nucleotides align to TRBD1. Germline loops: CDR1 SGHAT, CDR2 FQNNGV. This CDR3 has 20 residues. J lost 2 bases, V lost 0 bases, and 10 bases had no gene match. The CDR3 reads CASSLDLRDRGGTYNSPLHF. Written as DNA, the CDR3 is TGTGCCAGCAGCTTAGACCTCCGGGACAGGGGTGGCACCTATAATTCACCCCTCCACTTT.

CDR3 region: CASSESPTGQAFF. CDR3 sequence (DNA): TGCGCCAGCAGTGAGTCGCCGACAGGGCAAGCTTTCTTT. V gene TRBV10-1 combines with J gene TRBJ1-1; 7 positions agree with TRBD1. This CDR3 has 13 residues. Looked up from germline, CDR1 is WNHNN and CDR2 is SYGVQD (reference sequence). V was pared by 0 bases and J by 9 bases, with 4 bases of the junction left unmatched.

J is TRBJ1-1 and V is TRBV19, with 10 bases identical to TRBD1. Germline V gene data show CDR1 as LNHDA and CDR2 as SQIVND (reference sequence). Trimming removed 4 bases from V and 6 bases from J; junction bases left unmatched: 8. The CDR3 length is 15 residues. CDR3 in amino acids: CASSKPGQGTSEAFF. The CDR3 nucleotides are TGTGCCAGTAGTAAACCGGGACAGGGGACCTCTGAAGCTTTCTTT.

This chain connects TRBV6-1 to TRBJ1-2; perhaps TRBD1 as D (6 bases). Germline-derived CDR1 and CDR2 are MNHNS and SASEGT. CDR3 length: 15 residues. Trimming left V 4 bases short and J 2 bases short, with 14 bases between. The CDR3 DNA reads TGTGCCAGCAGTGCAAAGGGACACCAGAACTATGGCTACACCTTC. Its protein product is CASSAKGHQNYGYTF.

V is TRBV27 and J is TRBJ2-1; TRBD1 matches at 11 bases. CDR1 and CDR2 from the germline V gene are MNHEY and SMNVEV (reference sequence). The ends lost 2 bases at V and 6 bases at J; junction bases unmatched: 0. This CDR3 is 14 amino acids long. The CDR3 loop is CASSLGTGGNEQFF. Written as DNA, the CDR3 is TGTGCCAGCAGTTTAGGGACAGGGGGCAATGAGCAGTTCTTC.

The V call is TRBV5-1, the J call TRBJ1-1, with D perhaps matching TRBD1 (5 bases). CDR1 is SGHRS, CDR2 YFSETQ, per germline. This CDR3 has 15 residues. V lost 5 bases to trimming and J lost 4 bases, with 18 bases between them. The CDR3 coding sequence is TGCGCCAGCAGGGACGGACAACCTCTAGGCACTGAAGCTTTCTTT. This codes for CASRDGQPLGTEAFF. Variable domain in full (rest from reference TRBV5-1 and TRBJ1-1): KAGVTQTPRYLIKTRGQQVTLSCSPISGHRSVSWYQQTPGQGLQFLFEYFSETQRNKGNFPGRFSGRQFSNSRSEMNVSTLELGDSALYLCASRDGQPLGTEAFFGQGTRLTVV.

The J gene is TRBJ2-7, the V gene TRBV5-4; TRBD1 is a possible D gene (6 bases). Trimming took off 3 bases at V and 3 bases at J, with 16 bases between the two ends. Germline V gene sequence: CDR1 SGHNT, CDR2 YYREEE (reference sequence). The CDR3 runs 15 residues. DNA for the CDR3: TGTGCCAGCAGCTCGAAGATTGGGGGCGTCTACGAGCAGTACTTC. Protein product: CASSSKIGGVYEQYF.

The chain employs TRBV11-1 and TRBJ2-3; 8 nucleotides agree with TRBD2. V dropped 4 bases and J dropped 3; count of bases not matched to a gene: 9. The germline V gene has CDR1 SGHAT and CDR2 FQDESV (reference sequence). The CDR3 has 16 amino acids. This CDR3 is CASSSERGRATDTQYF. The CDR3, as DNA: TGTGCCAGCAGCTCCGAGCGGGGGCGGGCAACAGATACGCAGTATTTT.

The chain combines TRBV27 with TRBJ2-7; 8 bases fit TRBD2. The CDR3 spans 16 residues. Per the germline V gene, CDR1 is MNHEY and CDR2 is SMNVEV (reference sequence). J gave up 5 bases and V 6 bases, and 15 bases lay outside the gene matches. Here the CDR3 reads CASSGGGRIVGNEQYF. The CDR3 DNA reads as TGTGCCAGCAGCGGGGGGGGCAGGATCGTCGGGAACGAGCAGTACTTC.

The V and J genes are TRBV27 and TRBJ2-1; 9 nucleotides match TRBD1. The CDR3 extends over 16 amino acids. Germline V lookup: CDR1 MNHEY, CDR2 SMNVEV (reference sequence). V shed 8 bases, J shed 8 bases, and the junction held 16 bases outside the gene matches. The CDR3 loop reads CASSSPAGTGIHEQFF. In DNA form, the CDR3 reads TGTGCCAGCTCTTCCCCCGCCGGGACAGGGATCCATGAGCAGTTCTTC.